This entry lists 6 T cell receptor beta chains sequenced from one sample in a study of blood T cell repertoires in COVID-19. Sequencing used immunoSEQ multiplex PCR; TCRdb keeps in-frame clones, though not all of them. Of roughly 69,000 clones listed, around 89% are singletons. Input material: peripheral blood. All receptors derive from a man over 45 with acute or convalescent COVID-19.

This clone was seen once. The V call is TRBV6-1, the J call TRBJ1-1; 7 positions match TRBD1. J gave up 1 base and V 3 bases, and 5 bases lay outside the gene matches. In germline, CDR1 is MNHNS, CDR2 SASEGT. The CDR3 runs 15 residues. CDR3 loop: CASSDLGTANTEAFF. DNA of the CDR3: TGTGCCAGCAGTGATCTCGGGACAGCGAACACTGAAGCTTTCTTT.

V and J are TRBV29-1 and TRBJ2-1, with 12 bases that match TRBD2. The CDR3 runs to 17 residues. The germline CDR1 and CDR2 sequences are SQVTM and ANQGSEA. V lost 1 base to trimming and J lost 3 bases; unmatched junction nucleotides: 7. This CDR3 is CSVEAGLAGFLYNEQFF. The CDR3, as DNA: TGCAGCGTTGAAGCCGGACTAGCGGGATTTCTCTACAATGAGCAGTTCTTC.

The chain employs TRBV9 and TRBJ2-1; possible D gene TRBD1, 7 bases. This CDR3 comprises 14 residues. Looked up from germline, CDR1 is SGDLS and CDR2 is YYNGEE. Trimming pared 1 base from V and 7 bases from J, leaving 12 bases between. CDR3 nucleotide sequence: TGTGCCAGCAGCGTAAATCCAGGGGGGAATGAGCAGTTCTTC. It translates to CASSVNPGGNEQFF. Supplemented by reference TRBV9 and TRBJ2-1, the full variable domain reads DSGVTQTPKHLITATGQRVTLRCSPRSGDLSVYWYQQSLDQGLQFLIQYYNGEERAKGNILERFSAQQFPDLHSELNLSSLELGDSALYFCASSVNPGGNEQFFGPGTRLTVL.

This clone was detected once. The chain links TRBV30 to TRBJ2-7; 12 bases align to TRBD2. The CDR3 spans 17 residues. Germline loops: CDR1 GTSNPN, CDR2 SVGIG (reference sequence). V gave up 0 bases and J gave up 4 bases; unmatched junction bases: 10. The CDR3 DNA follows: TGTGCCTGGAGTGTGGGTAGGACTAGCGGGACTGTTTACGAGCAGTACTTC. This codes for CAWSVGRTSGTVYEQYF. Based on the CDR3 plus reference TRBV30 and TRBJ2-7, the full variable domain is SQTIHQWPATLVQPVGSPLSLECTVEGTSNPNLYWYRQAAGRGLQLLFYSVGIGQISSEVPQNLSASRPQDRQFILSSKKLLLSDSGFYLCAWSVGRTSGTVYEQYFGPGTRLTVT.

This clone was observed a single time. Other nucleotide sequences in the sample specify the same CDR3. The chain's CDR3 is CASSLRSSYEQYF. The CDR3 DNA is TGTGCCAGCAGTTTACGGAGCTCCTACGAGCAGTACTTC. The genes are TRBV12-3 or TRBV12-4 and TRBJ2-7; no clear D. CDR3 length: 13 amino acids. The V end was cut by 2 bases, the J end by 0 bases, with 5 bases between.

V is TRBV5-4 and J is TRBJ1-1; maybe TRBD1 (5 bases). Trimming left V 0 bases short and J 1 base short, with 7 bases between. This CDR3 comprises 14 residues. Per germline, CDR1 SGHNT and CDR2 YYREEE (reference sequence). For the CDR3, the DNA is TGTGCCAGCAGCTTGGTAGGGGCGAACACTGAAGCTTTCTTT. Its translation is CASSLVGANTEAFF. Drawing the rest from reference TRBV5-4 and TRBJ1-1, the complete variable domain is ETGVTQSPTHLIKTRGQQVTLRCSSQSGHNTVSWYQQALGQGPQFIFQYYREEENGRGNFPPRFSGLQFPNYSSELNVNALELDDSALYLCASSLVGANTEAFFGQGTRLTVV.